The 31 T cell receptor beta chains given below trace back to one sample, sequenced in a study of blood T cell repertoires in COVID-19. Produced via immunoSEQ multiplex PCR; TCRdb's table is partial and in-frame only. The sample holds about 63,000 clones, around three quarters seen once. Sequencing was done on a sample of peripheral blood. The source is a human donor in a cohort sampled during active COVID-19.

This clone was seen only once. The rearrangement links TRBV28 to TRBJ2-1, with 8 bases aligning to TRBD2. Germline-derived CDR1 and CDR2 are MDHEN and SYDVKM. Trimming took 4 bases from V and 9 from J; bases not matched to a gene: 5. CDR3 length: 13 residues. The CDR3 is CASSSGGPGEQFF. CDR3 nucleotide sequence: TGTGCCAGCAGTTCGGGAGGGCCGGGTGAGCAGTTCTTC. Full variable domain (remainder filled in from reference TRBV28 and TRBJ2-1): DVKVTQSSRYLVKRTGEKVFLECVQDMDHENMFWYRQDPGLGLRLIYFSYDVKMKEKGDIPEGYSVSREKKERFSLILESASTNQTSMYLCASSSGGPGEQFFGPGTRLTVL.

Of note for this clone: Other DNA sequences in this specimen translate into the identical CDR3. The rearrangement links TRBV15 to TRBJ1-4; TRBD1 might be the D (5 bases). V lost 1 base and J lost 7, with 10 bases in between. The CDR3 contains 14 residues. Per germline, CDR1 LNHNV and CDR2 YYDKDF (reference sequence). The CDR3 bases are TGTGCCACCAGCAGAGGGGGCACTGGTGAAAAACTGTTTTTT. It encodes CATSRGGTGEKLFF.

The count of this clone is one. The V call is TRBV5-1, the J call TRBJ1-4; 9 bases agree with TRBD1. The CDR3 consists of 13 residues. From germline, CDR1 is SGHRS and CDR2 YFSETQ. V was pared by 8 bases and J by 7 bases, with 6 bases of the junction left unmatched. The CDR3 coding sequence is TGCGCCAGTACGGACAGGGGAGGTGAAAAACTGTTTTTT. The encoded protein is CASTDRGGEKLFF.

CDR3 sequence: CASSLDGTLAYEQYF. The CDR3 DNA follows: TGTGCCAGCAGCTTAGACGGGACTCTAGCCTACGAGCAGTACTTC. J is TRBJ2-7 and V is TRBV7-8, with a tentative D call TRBD2 (6 bases). The length of the CDR3 is 15 residues. The V end was cut by 1 base, the J end by 2 bases, with 12 bases between. Germline V CDR1 and CDR2: SGHVS, FQNEAQ.

V gene TRBV29-1 combines with J gene TRBJ1-2; D not certain. Trimming cost V 6 bases and J 0 bases, with 20 bases left between them. This CDR3 is 16 amino acids long. Germline V gene sequence: CDR1 SQVTM, CDR2 ANQGSEA. CDR3 sequence reads: CSVRVVARETNYGYTF. CDR3 DNA sequence: TGCAGCGTCCGTGTAGTTGCCCGAGAAACTAACTATGGCTACACCTTC.

This clone was found a few times. This chain uses TRBV15 with TRBJ2-3, with 8 bases matching TRBD1. The V segment lost 0 bases and the J segment 0 bases; nucleotides outside the gene matches: 5. Germline CDR1 reads LNHNV; CDR2 reads YYDKDF (reference sequence). The CDR3 runs 17 residues. The CDR3 DNA reads TGTGCCACCAGCAGAGACCGACAGGGGATAAGCACAGATACGCAGTATTTT. As protein: CATSRDRQGISTDTQYF.

The J gene is TRBJ2-5, the V gene TRBV19; 11 nucleotides line up with TRBD2. V dropped 6 bases and J dropped 3; count of bases not matched to a gene: 3. The CDR3 runs to 14 residues. CDR1 and CDR2 from the germline V gene are LNHDA and SQIVND (reference sequence). CDR3 DNA sequence: TGTGCCAGTAGGCTAGCGGGAGGTAAAGAGACCCAGTACTTC. This sequence encodes CASRLAGGKETQYF.

V and J are TRBV24-1 and TRBJ2-7; TRBD1 is a possible D gene (5 bases). V gave up 4 bases and J gave up 6 bases, with 12 bases separating them. The germline V gene has CDR1 KGHDR and CDR2 SFDVKD. The CDR3 is 13 residues long. The CDR3: CATSEQGGGEQYF. CDR3 nucleotide sequence: TGTGCCACCAGTGAGCAGGGCGGTGGCGAGCAGTACTTC.

This chain links TRBV3-1 (or the pseudogene TRBV3-2) with TRBJ2-7, with 10 bases fitting TRBD1. The V and J ends lost 3 bases and 6 bases, in that order; junction bases with no gene match: 5. This CDR3 is built from 14 residues. Germline loops: CDR1 LGHDT, CDR2 YNNKEL (reference sequence). The chain's CDR3 is CASSHFRDRGEQYF. The CDR3 nucleotides are TGTGCCAGCAGCCATTTTAGGGACAGGGGCGAGCAGTACTTC.

This chain links TRBV28 with TRBJ1-1; the D is unclear. Trimming shortened V by 4 bases and J by 2 bases, and 8 bases separated the two germline ends. Germline CDR1 MDHEN, CDR2 SYDVKM. This CDR3 region has 13 residues. The CDR3 DNA reads as TGTGCCAGCAGTTCGCAGGTCAACACTGAAGCTTTCTTT. Amino acid sequence: CASSSQVNTEAFF.

This clone has a handful of counts. J is TRBJ2-2 and V is TRBV5-1, with D possibly TRBD2 on 6 matching bases. The length of the CDR3 is 15 residues. Trimming cost V 3 bases and J 6 bases, with 15 bases left between them. The germline V gene has CDR1 SGHRS and CDR2 YFSETQ. The CDR3 bases are TGCGCCAGCAGCTCCGAGGGACGGAGGGCCGGGGAGCTGTTTTTT. Translated: CASSSEGRRAGELFF.

The chain recombines TRBV28 with TRBJ2-7; tentative D call: TRBD1 (6 bases). Germline V gene lookup returns CDR1 MDHEN and CDR2 SYDVKM. This CDR3 region has 15 residues. Trimming took 1 base from V and 4 from J, leaving 14 bases between them. In DNA form, the CDR3 reads TGTGCCAGCAGTTTATATACAGGTCAGGGGTACGAGCAGTACTTC. Amino acid sequence: CASSLYTGQGYEQYF.

The CDR3 here is CASTNRGDGTGELFF. In nucleotides, the CDR3 is TGTGCCAGCACCAACAGGGGTGACGGCACCGGGGAGCTGTTTTTT. V gene TRBV6-4 combines with J gene TRBJ2-2, with 7 nucleotides matching TRBD1. The length of the CDR3 is 15 residues. The trim removed 7 bases at V and 4 bases at J, leaving 9 bases unmatched. CDR1 is MRHNA, CDR2 SNTAGT, per germline.

This clone has only a few counts. This chain joins TRBV7-3 and TRBJ2-1, with 10 bases identical to TRBD2. Looked up from germline, CDR1 is SGHTA and CDR2 is FQGTGA. J was trimmed by 9 bases and V by 2 bases; bases with no gene match: 7. The CDR3 length is 15 residues. The CDR3: CASSLGSGRSVEQFF. DNA for the CDR3: TGTGCCAGCAGCTTAGGTAGCGGGAGGAGCGTTGAGCAGTTCTTC.

The chain joins TRBV6-4 to TRBJ2-3; 13 nucleotides match TRBD2. V dropped 7 bases and J dropped 8; count of bases not matched to a gene: 12. CDR1 is MRHNA and CDR2 is SNTAGT in the germline V gene. The CDR3 is 16 amino acids. CDR3 region: CASMQDGLAGVGTQYF. In DNA form, the CDR3 reads TGTGCCAGCATGCAAGATGGACTAGCGGGAGTAGGTACGCAGTATTTT.

The V gene is TRBV5-1, the J gene TRBJ1-2; D unresolved. CDR3 length equals 14 residues. CDR1 and CDR2 from the germline V gene are SGHRS and YFSETQ. The V end was cut by 5 bases, the J end by 0 bases, with 11 bases between. The CDR3 is CASSSGQSNYGYTF. The CDR3 DNA reads TGCGCCAGCAGTTCAGGCCAGTCTAACTATGGCTACACCTTC. Combining the CDR3 with reference TRBV5-1 and TRBJ1-2 gives the whole variable domain KAGVTQTPRYLIKTRGQQVTLSCSPISGHRSVSWYQQTPGQGLQFLFEYFSETQRNKGNFPGRFSGRQFSNSRSEMNVSTLELGDSALYLCASSSGQSNYGYTFGSGTRLTVV.

The chain carries TRBV29-1 and TRBJ1-1; D not resolved. Germline values: CDR1 SQVTM, CDR2 ANQGSEA. This CDR3 is 11 amino acids long. V dropped 5 bases and J dropped 4 bases, with 8 bases sitting between them. CDR3 in DNA: TGCAGCGTTCTCACAAGCACTGAAGCTTTCTTT. Translating it yields CSVLTSTEAFF.

This rearrangement joins TRBV6-1 to TRBJ1-4, with TRBD1 matching 10 bases. Germline V gives CDR1 MNHNS, CDR2 SASEGT. V gave up 1 base and J gave up 8 bases; unmatched junction bases: 7. The CDR3 runs to 16 residues. The CDR3 DNA reads as TGTGCCAGCAGTGAAGGGACAGGGGGTTATTCCGAAAAACTGTTTTTT. It translates to CASSEGTGGYSEKLFF.

The table lists this clone with a count of one. The V gene is TRBV7-2, the J gene TRBJ2-2; 8 positions match TRBD1. Unmatched junction bases numbered 4, after V lost 3 bases and J lost 7 bases. Looked up from germline, CDR1 is SGHTA and CDR2 is FQGNSA. The CDR3 covers 14 residues. The CDR3: CASSFAGGIGELFF. In DNA form, the CDR3 reads TGTGCCAGCAGCTTCGCAGGGGGCATCGGGGAGCTGTTTTTT.

The chain links TRBV7-3 to TRBJ2-3, with 7 bases matching TRBD2. The length of the CDR3 is 15 residues. Germline V lookup: CDR1 SGHTA, CDR2 FQGTGA. V lost 4 bases and J lost 0; bases outside the gene matches: 4. The CDR3 loop is CASSSGTTSTDTQYF. The CDR3 DNA reads as TGTGCCAGCAGCTCAGGGACTACTAGCACAGATACGCAGTATTTT.

The J gene is TRBJ2-5, the V gene TRBV7-9, with a tentative D call TRBD1 (6 bases). V lost 3 bases and J lost 5, with 13 bases in between. CDR1 is SEHNR, CDR2 FQNEAQ, per germline (reference sequence). CDR3 length: 14 residues. CDR3 sequence (DNA): TGTGCCAGCAGCTTTCCGGAGCAGGGGGAGACCCAGTACTTC. Translation gives CASSFPEQGETQYF.

The rearrangement uses TRBV18 and TRBJ2-5, with TRBD2 identical over 7 bases. Trimming removed 0 bases from V and 5 bases from J; junction bases left unmatched: 12. The CDR3 is made up of 17 amino acids. Germline CDR1 and CDR2: KGHSH and LQKENI. CDR3 nucleotides: TGTGCCAGCTCACCACCGAACGGGAGACGGCGGGGGGAGACCCAGTACTTC. As protein: CASSPPNGRRRGETQYF.

Regarding this clone: The same CDR3 arises from other DNA sequences in this sample as well. This chain joins TRBV18 and TRBJ1-5; D gene ambiguous. This CDR3 has 14 amino acids. V lost 3 bases and J 0 bases, leaving 6 bases between the germline ends. Germline-derived CDR1 and CDR2 are KGHSH and LQKENI. The chain's CDR3 is CASSPGLSNQPQHF. The DNA for the CDR3 is TGTGCCAGCTCACCGGGCCTTAGCAATCAGCCCCAGCATTTT.

The sample holds a few counts of this clone. The chain combines TRBV4-2 with TRBJ2-3; TRBD2 aligns across 13 bases. Looked up from germline, CDR1 is LGHNA and CDR2 is YNFKEQ. The CDR3 runs 19 residues. V lost 0 bases, J lost 7 bases, and 13 bases stayed unmatched. The CDR3: CASSQDLLAGGPPGYTQYF. The CDR3 DNA reads TGTGCCAGCAGCCAAGACCTACTAGCGGGAGGGCCTCCAGGGTATACGCAGTATTTT.

CDR3 residues: CASSASGAYGYTF. CDR3 nucleotides: TGTGCCAGCAGCGCGTCAGGTGCCTATGGCTACACCTTC. The rearrangement joins TRBV5-5 to TRBJ1-2; D is unresolved. V shed 4 bases and J shed 4 bases, with 11 bases lying between them. Germline-derived CDR1 and CDR2 are SGHKS and YYEKEE (reference sequence). The CDR3 consists of 13 residues.

The rearrangement links TRBV9 to TRBJ2-2; 8 bases line up with TRBD2. From germline, CDR1 is SGDLS and CDR2 YYNGEE. CDR3 length: 16 residues. The J segment lost 7 bases and the V segment lost 0 bases, leaving 8 bases of the junction unmatched. CDR3 bases: TGTGCCAGCAGCGTAGCGGCGGGAGGTCGTGGCGGGGAGCTGTTTTTT. It yields the protein CASSVAAGGRGGELFF.

The rearrangement joins TRBV24-1 to TRBJ2-1; 14 positions agree with TRBD2. The trim removed 4 bases at V and 8 bases at J, leaving 9 bases unmatched. Germline V lookup: CDR1 KGHDR, CDR2 SFDVKD. The CDR3 runs 17 residues. CDR3 in DNA: TGTGCCACCAGTGACCCCGGGACTAGCGGGAGTAGAGATGAGCAGTTCTTC. Protein sequence: CATSDPGTSGSRDEQFF.

The chain uses TRBV30 and TRBJ2-1, with a tentative D call TRBD1 (6 bases). There are 13 residues in the CDR3. Germline V gives CDR1 GTSNPN, CDR2 SVGIG (reference sequence). Trimming pared 1 base from V and 2 bases from J, leaving 6 bases between. The CDR3 region has the DNA TGTGCCTGGAGTGCAGGGGCCTACAATGAGCAGTTCTTC. Amino acid sequence: CAWSAGAYNEQFF.

The gene calls are TRBV2 and TRBJ2-7, with 9 nucleotides matching TRBD2. V shed 11 bases, J shed 2 bases, and the junction held 19 bases outside the gene matches. Per the germline V gene, CDR1 is SNHLY and CDR2 is FYNNEI. The CDR3 is made up of 17 amino acids. This CDR3 is CAVQGLAGPTGPYEQYF. As DNA, the CDR3 is TGTGCCGTACAGGGGCTAGCGGGGCCTACTGGCCCCTACGAGCAGTACTTC.

The chain carries TRBV2 and TRBJ1-1; D perhaps matches TRBD1 (6 bases). Between the trimmed V and J ends, which lost 2 bases and 1 base, there was a span of 11 bases. CDR3 size: 15 residues. Looked up from germline, CDR1 is SNHLY and CDR2 is FYNNEI. CDR3 nucleotides: TGTGCCAGCAGTGAATGGCAGGGGACGAACACTGAAGCTTTCTTT. Protein: CASSEWQGTNTEAFF.

The chain joins TRBV30 to TRBJ2-5, with 7 bases fitting TRBD2. This CDR3 contains 13 residues. V was pared by 3 bases and J by 5 bases, with 6 bases of the junction left unmatched. From germline, CDR1 is GTSNPN and CDR2 SVGIG (reference sequence). The CDR3 spells CAWRTGGGETQYF. CDR3 bases: TGTGCCTGGAGGACGGGAGGAGGCGAGACCCAGTACTTC.